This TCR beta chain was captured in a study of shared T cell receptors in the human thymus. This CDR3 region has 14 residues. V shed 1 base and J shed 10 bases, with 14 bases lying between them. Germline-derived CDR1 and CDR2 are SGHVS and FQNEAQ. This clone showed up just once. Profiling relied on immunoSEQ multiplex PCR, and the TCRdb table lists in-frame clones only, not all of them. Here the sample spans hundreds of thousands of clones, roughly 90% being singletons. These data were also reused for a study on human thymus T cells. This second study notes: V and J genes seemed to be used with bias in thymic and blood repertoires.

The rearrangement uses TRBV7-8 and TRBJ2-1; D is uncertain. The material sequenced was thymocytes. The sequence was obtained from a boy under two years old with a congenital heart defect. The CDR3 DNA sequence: TGTGCCAGCAGCTTAGAGTCCCTAGAGAGGGAGCAGTTCTTC. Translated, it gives CASSLESLEREQFF.